This T cell receptor (beta chain) was sequenced in a study of shared clonotypes between healthy human individuals. Profiled with immunoSEQ multiplex PCR; TCRdb holds only in-frame clones, not every one. The table lists over a million clones, 65% to 75% of them singletons. Trimming shortened V by 1 base and J by 7 bases, and 16 bases separated the two germline ends. Looked up from germline, CDR1 is SGHVS and CDR2 is FNYEAQ. The CDR3 is 16 residues long. Note on this clone: No antigen is known for it.

Study observations and caveats: Generation probabilities were higher for clonotypes shared across all four sorted-subset donors than for unshared ones.

The TCR comes from a man in his late teens or twenties in good health. The chain recombines TRBV7-6 with TRBJ2-2; D is perhaps TRBD1 or TRBD2 (5 bases each). Sequencing was done on a sample of memory CD4+ T cells sorted from blood. As to subset: CD45RA-negative fraction. CDR3 coding DNA: TGTGCCAGCAGCTTAGGGGTCAGGGCAGGAGGCGGGGAGCTGTTTTTT. Translation: CASSLGVRAGGGELFF.